By sample share, the clone carrying this T cell receptor (beta chain) is medium-sized. Its antigen remains unknown. Whole-study findings and limits: Tumor Tregs overlapped most with tumor, then blood, naive CD4+ cells.

Cells sorted as Tregs were CD4+, CD25+ and CD127-/low. TCRdb analysed the 5' RACE reads with MiXCR anew, one entry per CDR3 protein. The sample consists of fewer than 12,000 distinct CDR3 sequences, under 20% of them appearing once. The CDR3 runs to 16 residues. The germline V gene encodes CDR1 SGDLS and CDR2 YYNGEE. With 0 bases clipped from V and 9 bases from J, the junction kept 9 bases outside the gene matches. The chain uses TRBV9 and TRBJ2-4; 10 positions agree with TRBD2. This receptor was obtained from a female donor with breast cancer. Input material: Tregs sorted from a lymph node. CDR3 nucleotide sequence: TGTGCCAGCAGCGTAGAAGGAGCGGGAGGGAGCGCCATTCAGTACTTC. It translates to CASSVEGAGGSAIQYF.